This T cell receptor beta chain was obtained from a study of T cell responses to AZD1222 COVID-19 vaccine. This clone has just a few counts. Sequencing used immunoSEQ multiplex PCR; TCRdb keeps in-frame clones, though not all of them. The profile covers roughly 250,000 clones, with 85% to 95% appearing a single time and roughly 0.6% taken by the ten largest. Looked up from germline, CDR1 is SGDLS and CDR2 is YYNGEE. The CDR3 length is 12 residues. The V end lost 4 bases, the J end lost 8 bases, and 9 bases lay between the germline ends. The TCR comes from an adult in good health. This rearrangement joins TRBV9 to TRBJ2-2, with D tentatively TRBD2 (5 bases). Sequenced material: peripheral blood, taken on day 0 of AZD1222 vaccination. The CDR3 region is CASSITRGELFF. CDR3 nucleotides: TGTGCCAGCAGCATAACTAGGGGGGAGCTGTTTTTT.